Presented here are 2 T cell receptor beta chains from one specimen sequenced in a study of T-cell memory formation after mild COVID-19. In TCRdb, the 5' RACE reads were re-called with MiXCR into one record per CDR3 protein. The data show approximately 250,000 distinct CDR3 sequences, around 17% seen once. Material: PBMCs or a T cell subset sorted from them (not recorded which). These receptors all stem from a man aged 18 to 30 who had mild COVID-19 (a few samples of this study predate the infection). Cell type and time point are not known.

In its sample, this clonotype was seen a few times. The rearrangement uses TRBV7-2 and TRBJ1-5; 7 bases fit TRBD1. V lost 5 bases to trimming and J lost 11 bases; unmatched junction nucleotides: 12. Germline V gene sequence: CDR1 SGHTA, CDR2 FQGNSA. CDR3 size: 14 residues. The chain's CDR3 is CASSAVVGTETQHF. The CDR3 DNA is TGTGCCAGCAGCGCCGTCGTCGGGACAGAAACCCAGCATTTT. The full variable domain, completed using reference TRBV7-2 and TRBJ1-5, is GAGVSQSPSNKVTEKGKDVELRCDPISGHTALYWYRQSLGQGLEFLIYFQGNSAPDKSGLPSDRFSAERTGGSVSTLTIQRTQQEDSAVYLCASSAVVGTETQHFGDGTRLSIL.

The chain is built from TRBV20-1 and TRBJ2-7; D unclear. Trimming pared 0 bases from V and 0 bases from J, leaving 6 bases between. The CDR3 is 13 residues long. Germline V gene lookup returns CDR1 DFQATT and CDR2 SNEGSKA (reference sequence). The CDR3 DNA reads as TGCAGTGCTAGAGATGACGGCTCCTACGAGCAGTACTTC. Translated, it gives CSARDDGSYEQYF.